These T cell receptor beta chains were read from a single sample in a study of T cells after yellow fever vaccination. TCRdb reanalysed the 5' RACE reads using MiXCR and keeps one entry per CDR3 protein. This sample has 180,000 or so distinct CDR3 sequences, with 9.5% to 12% found just once. This specimen was CD8+ T cells sorted from PBMCs, taken 15 days after the yellow fever booster vaccination. These receptors all come from a man between 18 and 29 years old who received the YFV17D yellow fever vaccine. CDR3s include the opening cysteine and the closing phenylalanine or tryptophan. D genes are given only for firm matches. Expanded clones are given a class, and other clones once, few, many or no size at all.

TRBD1	TRBV9	few	TRBJ1-1	TGTGCCAGCAGCGCCTGGACAGGGCTGTTGAACACTGAAGCTTTCTTT	CASSAWTGLLNTEAFF
TRBD1	TRBV28	-	TRBJ2-2	TGTGCCAGCAGTTCTCTCCTCTGGGGACAGGGTTATACCGGGGAGCTGTTTTTT	CASSSLLWGQGYTGELFF
-	TRBV28	-	TRBJ2-5	TGTGCCAGCAGTTTAAAACCTTCGGGCCAAGAGACCCAGTACTTC	CASSLKPSGQETQYF
TRBD2	TRBV15	-	TRBJ2-3	TGTGCCACCAGCAGAGATCGATTTGGACTAGCTTTTTCAGATACGCAGTATTTT	CATSRDRFGLAFSDTQYF
-	TRBV9	-	TRBJ1-2	TGTGCCAGCACCGCGGGGACCCTGGTAGATGGCTACACCTTC	CASTAGTLVDGYTF
-	TRBV6-5	few	TRBJ1-2	TGTGCCAGCAGTTACTCGGGGGGAGATGGCTACACCTTC	CASSYSGGDGYTF
TRBD1	TRBV6-5	few	TRBJ1-1	TGTGCCAGCAGCATTACTTTGGACAGGGGGTTCACTGAAGCTTTCTTT	CASSITLDRGFTEAFF
TRBD2	TRBV12-3/TRBV12-4	-	TRBJ2-7	TGTGCCAGCAGTCTAGCGGGGGAGAACCTTTCCTACGAGCAGTACTTC	CASSLAGENLSYEQYF
-	TRBV14	-	TRBJ1-2	TGTGCCAGCAGCCAAGCGCGCAGTTATGGCTACACCTTC	CASSQARSYGYTF
TRBD2	TRBV4-1	-	TRBJ2-1	TGCGCCAGCAGCGGGACCGGGACTAACAATGAGCAGTTCTTC	CASSGTGTNNEQFF
-	TRBV7-9	many	TRBJ2-3	TGTGCCAGCAGCCCTAGGACCCAGCGGGGACAGCCCGATACGCAGTATTTT	CASSPRTQRGQPDTQYF
-	TRBV12-5	-	TRBJ2-7	TGTGCTAGTGGTTTGACCGTTTACGAGCAGTACTTC	CASGLTVYEQYF
TRBD1	TRBV5-1	many	TRBJ1-1	TGCGCCAGCAGCTTGGGACAGGGTAGCACTGAAGCTTTCTTT	CASSLGQGSTEAFF
TRBD2	TRBV5-4	few	TRBJ2-1	TGTGCCAGCAGCTTGGAGGCCGGACTAGGGATGCACAATGAGCAGTTCTTC	CASSLEAGLGMHNEQFF
TRBD1	TRBV7-9	-	TRBJ2-7	TGTGCCAGCAGCCCTCGCGACAGGGGACCCTACGAGCAGTACTTC	CASSPRDRGPYEQYF
TRBD2	TRBV27	-	TRBJ2-7	TGTGCCAGCAGTTTACGGGGGGGAACAGCCTACGAGCAGTACTTC	CASSLRGGTAYEQYF
-	TRBV7-2	few	TRBJ1-6	TGTGCCAGCAGCTTAAGGGGTGCAGGGATCGATTCACCCCTCCACTTT	CASSLRGAGIDSPLHF
TRBD1	TRBV25-1	-	TRBJ2-2	TGTGCCAGCAGTGATTCCGGGACAGTATACACCGGGGAGCTGTTTTTT	CASSDSGTVYTGELFF
-	TRBV12-3/TRBV12-4	-	TRBJ2-2	TGTGCCAGCAGTTTGAAGGGGGGTCCCGGGGAGCTGTTTTTT	CASSLKGGPGELFF
-	TRBV3-1	-	TRBJ2-7	TGTGCCAGCAGCCAAGGGATCCTAACGTACTTC	CASSQGILTYF
-	TRBV7-9	once	TRBJ2-1	TGTGCCAGCAGCTCTAGAACGGGGGAGCAGTTCTTC	CASSSRTGEQFF
-	TRBV5-1	few	TRBJ2-4	TGCGCCAGCCCCGGGGCCAAAAACATTCAGTACTTC	CASPGAKNIQYF
-	TRBV10-3	few	TRBJ2-7	TGTGCCATCAGTGAGTCGGCCTACGAGCAGTACTTC	CAISESAYEQYF
-	TRBV7-3	few	TRBJ2-5	TGTGCCAGCAGCTTAACGATTTCTGGCCGGGGGGCGGAGACCCAGTACTTC	CASSLTISGRGAETQYF
-	TRBV18	few	TRBJ2-7	TGTGCCAGCTCACAAACCAACTTCCTTGGCTACGAGCAGTACTTC	CASSQTNFLGYEQYF
-	TRBV6-6	few	TRBJ1-2	TGTGCCAGCAGTTACTCGAGGGGAATGGACACCTTC	CASSYSRGMDTF
-	TRBV6-6	-	TRBJ1-1	TGTGCCAGCAGTTACCCCGATGAAGCTTTCTTT	CASSYPDEAFF
-	TRBV28	-	TRBJ2-5	TGTGCCACCCGGGACACTACGGGTTGGGAGACCCAGTACTTC	CATRDTTGWETQYF
TRBD2	TRBV5-1	few	TRBJ2-5	TGCGCCAGCAGCCTCAGACTAGCGGGGGGTCAAGAGACCCAGTACTTC	CASSLRLAGGQETQYF
-	TRBV6-5	-	TRBJ2-2	TGTGCCAGCAGTTACTCACGGACGAACACCGGGGAGCTGTTTTTT	CASSYSRTNTGELFF
-	TRBV4-3	-	TRBJ2-1	TGCGCCAGCAGCCACTACACCGTTCCCTATGAGCAGTTCTTC	CASSHYTVPYEQFF
-	TRBV4-1	-	TRBJ1-6	TGCGCCAGCAGCCAAGTCCCCATGGACAGTCTCTATAATTCACCCCTCCACTTT	CASSQVPMDSLYNSPLHF
-	TRBV2	-	TRBJ1-6	TGTGCCAGCAGTGATGAGGGCGAAGACTCACCCCTCCACTTT	CASSDEGEDSPLHF
-	TRBV6-2/TRBV6-3	-	TRBJ2-3	TGTGCCAGCAGTTACGGGGGGTCCTCAGGAGATACGCAGTATTTT	CASSYGGSSGDTQYF
TRBD2	TRBV2	few	TRBJ2-3	TGTGCCAGCAGTGACGGGAACGGGGGGTTAGATACGCAGTATTTT	CASSDGNGGLDTQYF
TRBD2	TRBV6-2/TRBV6-3	few	TRBJ2-5	TGTGCCAGCAGTTACCTAGCGGGGGCTCAAGAGACCCAGTACTTC	CASSYLAGAQETQYF
-	TRBV24-1	-	TRBJ1-1	TGTGCCACCAGTGACGGCTCGAACACTGAAGCTTTCTTT	CATSDGSNTEAFF
TRBD1	TRBV10-3	-	TRBJ1-1	TGTGCCATCAGTAACTTCGGACAGGACACTGAAGCTTTCTTT	CAISNFGQDTEAFF
-	TRBV6-6	few	TRBJ2-7	TGTGCCAGCAGTTACTCCGGGGAAGGGGAGCAGTACTTC	CASSYSGEGEQYF
-	TRBV4-1	few	TRBJ2-7	TGCGCCAGCAGCCAAAGTGAAGGATTCTCCTACGAGCAGTACTTC	CASSQSEGFSYEQYF